Below, 27 T cell receptor beta chains from the same sample are listed, as sequenced in a study of blood T cell repertoires in COVID-19. Generated by immunoSEQ multiplex PCR, the TCRdb table keeps only in-frame clones and is missing some. The data hold roughly 84,000 clones, with roughly 76% observed a single time. The sequenced sample consisted of peripheral blood. The origin of the receptors is a woman between 45 and 65 years old with acute or convalescent COVID-19.

This clone was detected many times. V and J are TRBV6-2 or TRBV6-3 and TRBJ1-5; D might be TRBD1 (5 bases). CDR3 length equals 12 residues. The V and J ends lost 3 bases and 9 bases respectively, with 9 bases between them. Germline CDR1 and CDR2: MNHEY and SVGEGT. The chain's CDR3 is CASSYTGPPQHF. DNA for the CDR3: TGTGCCAGCAGTTATACAGGCCCGCCCCAGCATTTT.

The V and J genes are TRBV10-3 and TRBJ1-2, with 10 nucleotides matching TRBD1. Losses at the gene ends were 4 bases for V and 3 bases for J; bases not matched to a gene: 2. The V gene's germline CDR1 is ENHRY and CDR2 SYGVKD. This CDR3 region has 14 residues. In DNA, the CDR3 is TGTGCCATCAGTGGGGGGACAGGGGACTATGGCTACACCTTC. Amino acid sequence: CAISGGTGDYGYTF.

The chain couples TRBV7-9 to TRBJ2-1; a weak D match, TRBD1 (6 bases). V lost 1 base to trimming and J lost 7 bases, with 11 bases between them. Germline CDR1 SEHNR, CDR2 FQNEAQ (reference sequence). The CDR3 is made up of 14 amino acids. This CDR3 reads CASSLEQGNNEQFF. Here the CDR3 DNA reads TGTGCCAGCAGCTTAGAACAGGGAAATAATGAGCAGTTCTTC. The complete variable domain, with remaining parts taken from reference TRBV7-9 and TRBJ2-1, reads DTGVSQNPRHKITKRGQNVTFRCDPISEHNRLYWYRQTLGQGPEFLTYFQNEAQLEKSRLLSDRFSAERPKGSFSTLEIQRTEQGDSAMYLCASSLEQGNNEQFFGPGTRLTVL.

V is TRBV6-6 and J is TRBJ1-5; no firm D call. V lost 10 bases and J lost 7, with 14 bases in between. The CDR3 has 12 amino acids. Germline V gene data show CDR1 as MNHNY and CDR2 as SVGAGI (reference sequence). CDR3 sequence reads: CATGEVVQPQHF. In nucleotides, the CDR3 is TGTGCCACCGGGGAGGTCGTACAGCCCCAGCATTTT.

The chain links TRBV5-4 to TRBJ1-1; no reliable D call. V lost 0 bases and J lost 11, with 17 bases in between. This CDR3 has 14 residues. The germline V gene has CDR1 SGHNT and CDR2 YYREEE (reference sequence). CDR3 region: CASSLVGASGGAFF. In DNA form, the CDR3 reads TGTGCCAGCAGCTTGGTGGGCGCCTCAGGTGGGGCTTTCTTT.

This chain connects TRBV4-1 to TRBJ1-5, with 7 nucleotides matching TRBD1. CDR1 is MGHRA, CDR2 YSYEKL, per germline. The CDR3 is 16 amino acids. V shed 3 bases and J 1 base; nucleotides not matched to a gene: 6. In DNA form, the CDR3 reads TGCGCCAGCAGCCATGCCCCGGGACAGAGCAATCAGCCCCAGCATTTT. Translating gives CASSHAPGQSNQPQHF.

The chain has TRBV3-1 (or the pseudogene TRBV3-2) and TRBJ1-1, with D possibly being TRBD1 (6 bases). The CDR3 totals 13 residues. Germline CDR1 is LGHDT and CDR2 is YNNKEL (reference sequence). Trimming removed 5 bases at V and 5 bases at J, with 12 bases between. The CDR3 bases are TGTGCCAGCAGCTATTTAACAGGGACTGAAGCTTTCTTT. This translates into CASSYLTGTEAFF.

This clone appeared a few times. The J gene is TRBJ1-2, the V gene TRBV29-1; 9 nucleotides line up with TRBD1. The CDR3 consists of 13 residues. The germline CDR1 and CDR2 sequences are SQVTM and ANQGSEA. The J segment lost 10 bases and the V segment lost 5 bases, leaving 11 bases of the junction unmatched. CDR3 residues: CSVRPGTGNDYTF. Written as DNA, the CDR3 is TGCAGCGTTAGACCCGGGACAGGGAACGACTACACCTTC.

The genes are TRBV4-2 and TRBJ1-2; the match to TRBD1 covers 9 bases. J gave up 8 bases and V 4 bases, and 8 bases lay outside the gene matches. The V gene's germline CDR1 is LGHNA and CDR2 YNFKEQ. This CDR3 region has 14 residues. The CDR3 region is CASSRPGTGNGYTF. CDR3 bases: TGTGCCAGCAGCCGCCCCGGGACAGGGAACGGCTACACCTTC.

This clone was seen only a few times. The chain combines TRBV2 with TRBJ2-5; D gene ambiguous. The V end was cut by 1 base, the J end by 5 bases, with 14 bases between. The CDR3 covers 15 residues. The V gene's germline CDR1 is SNHLY and CDR2 FYNNEI. The CDR3 bases are TGTGCCAGCAGTGAAGGACTCCCGATGTCCGAGACCCAGTACTTC. Translating it yields CASSEGLPMSETQYF.

The chain has TRBV4-1 and TRBJ2-1; a weak D match, TRBD2 (7 bases). Germline V lookup: CDR1 MGHRA, CDR2 YSYEKL. The CDR3 spans 12 residues. Trimming left V 8 bases short and J 15 bases short, with 20 bases between. The CDR3 DNA reads TGCGCCAGCGAGTCTGGAGGGGGGGCACCGTTCTTC. Protein product: CASESGGGAPFF.

The table lists this clone with a few counts. The chain has TRBV28 and TRBJ1-4; possible D gene TRBD1, 6 bases. The CDR3 has 13 residues. V was clipped by 4 bases and J by 3 bases, with 6 bases between them. Germline CDR1 MDHEN, CDR2 SYDVKM. CDR3: CASSWGPNEKLFF. The CDR3 nucleotides are TGTGCCAGCAGTTGGGGGCCTAATGAAAAACTGTTTTTT.

This clone was counted between two and nine times. The chain is built from TRBV6-1 and TRBJ1-2; the D gene is possibly TRBD1 (5 bases). Between the trimmed V and J ends, which lost 1 base and 6 bases, there was a span of 12 bases. In germline, CDR1 is MNHNS, CDR2 SASEGT. The CDR3 extends over 14 amino acids. CDR3 amino acids: CASSEGQGRHGYTF. CDR3 in DNA: TGTGCCAGCAGTGAAGGTCAGGGAAGGCATGGCTACACCTTC.

This clone has only a few counts. The chain has TRBV10-3 and TRBJ1-1; 9 nucleotides agree with TRBD1. V lost 2 bases, J lost 6 bases, and 4 bases stayed unmatched. The CDR3 length is 14 residues. Germline values: CDR1 ENHRY, CDR2 SYGVKD. The DNA for the CDR3 is TGTGCCATCAGTGAGCGACAGGGGGGGGCTGAAGCTTTCTTT. This sequence encodes CAISERQGGAEAFF.

The rearrangement joins TRBV6-5 to TRBJ2-1, with a tentative D call TRBD1 (6 bases). Trimming pared 2 bases from V and 7 bases from J, leaving 12 bases between. The length of the CDR3 is 14 residues. From germline, CDR1 is MNHEY and CDR2 SVGAGI. CDR3 sequence: CASSYPGQTNEQFF. The DNA for the CDR3 is TGTGCCAGCAGTTACCCCGGACAGACGAATGAGCAGTTCTTC.

This clone was counted between two and nine times. The chain has TRBV6-1 and TRBJ1-2, with D possibly matching TRBD1 (6 bases). Trimming stripped 0 bases from V and 9 bases from J, with 11 bases between. The CDR3 extends over 13 amino acids. Per germline, CDR1 MNHNS and CDR2 SASEGT. CDR3 sequence reads: CASSEAGRDSYTF. The CDR3 DNA is TGTGCCAGCAGTGAAGCGGGCAGGGACAGCTACACCTTC.

The rearrangement uses TRBV7-9 and TRBJ1-2, with D hard to call. The CDR3 runs to 14 residues. Germline V lookup: CDR1 SEHNR, CDR2 FQNEAQ (reference sequence). Trimming shortened V by 1 base and J by 0 bases, and 6 bases separated the two germline ends. The CDR3 loop reads CASSLDTTNYGYTF. CDR3 nucleotide sequence: TGTGCCAGCAGCTTAGACACCACTAACTATGGCTACACCTTC.

This rearrangement joins TRBV2 to TRBJ2-7; D is perhaps TRBD2 (5 bases). Germline CDR1 reads SNHLY; CDR2 reads FYNNEI. The V gene lost 4 bases and the J gene lost 3 bases, with 10 bases spanning the gap. The CDR3 covers 13 residues. This CDR3 reads CASSAQRVYEQYF. The CDR3 DNA sequence: TGTGCCAGCAGTGCGCAGAGGGTCTACGAGCAGTACTTC.

This chain joins TRBV24-1 and TRBJ2-1; TRBD2 aligns across 11 bases. The germline V gene has CDR1 KGHDR and CDR2 SFDVKD. The CDR3 covers 16 residues. Trimming cost V 4 bases and J 4 bases; bases outside gene matches: 5. The CDR3 loop is CATSDPTSGGYNEQFF. CDR3 in DNA: TGTGCCACCAGTGACCCCACTAGCGGGGGTTACAATGAGCAGTTCTTC.

The J gene is TRBJ2-7, the V gene TRBV7-2, with 7 bases aligning to TRBD1. Germline CDR1 and CDR2: SGHTA and FQGNSA. J was trimmed by 1 base and V by 5 bases; bases with no gene match: 17. CDR3 length: 18 amino acids. This chain's CDR3 is CASSAPGQSITNSYEQYF. The CDR3 DNA sequence: TGTGCCAGCAGCGCCCCGGGACAGTCTATTACTAATTCCTACGAGCAGTACTTC. The whole variable domain, remainder taken from reference TRBV7-2 and TRBJ2-7, is GAGVSQSPSNKVTEKGKDVELRCDPISGHTALYWYRQSLGQGLEFLIYFQGNSAPDKSGLPSDRFSAERTGGSVSTLTIQRTQQEDSAVYLCASSAPGQSITNSYEQYFGPGTRLTVT.

The chain carries TRBV28 and TRBJ1-2; 7 nucleotides line up with TRBD1. CDR1 and CDR2 from the germline V gene are MDHEN and SYDVKM. V was pared by 10 bases and J by 7 bases, with 21 bases of the junction left unmatched. The CDR3 totals 16 residues. The CDR3 coding sequence is TGTGCCACCCTCGGGGGACAGTCGGGCGTGAGACGTGGCTACACCTTC. Protein: CATLGGQSGVRRGYTF.

This clone was counted between two and nine times. The chain combines TRBV15 with TRBJ1-5, with D perhaps matching TRBD1 (6 bases). Germline assignment: CDR1 LNHNV and CDR2 YYDKDF (reference sequence). The V end lost 3 bases, the J end lost 9 bases, and 12 bases lay between the germline ends. The CDR3 runs 13 residues. CDR3 loop: CATSSADRRPQHF. DNA for the CDR3: TGTGCCACCAGCAGTGCAGACAGGAGGCCCCAGCATTTT.

This clone was recorded many times. The chain recombines TRBV28 with TRBJ1-5; D remains ambiguous. Trimming took off 4 bases at V and 7 bases at J, with 11 bases between the two ends. Germline lookup yields CDR1 MDHEN and CDR2 SYDVKM. The CDR3 covers 13 residues. The CDR3 DNA sequence: TGTGCCAGCAGTTCGCGAGGTAAACAGCCCCAGCATTTT. Its translation: CASSSRGKQPQHF.

J is TRBJ1-5 and V is TRBV19; 7 positions agree with TRBD1. V dropped 6 bases and J dropped 7; count of bases not matched to a gene: 12. Germline CDR1 LNHDA, CDR2 SQIVND (reference sequence). CDR3 length equals 15 residues. CDR3 in amino acids: CASSNDRAPSQPQHF. In nucleotides, the CDR3 is TGTGCCAGTAGCAACGACAGGGCCCCAAGCCAGCCCCAGCATTTT.

A few counts support this clone. The same CDR3 arises from other DNA sequences in this sample as well. The chain recombines TRBV28 with TRBJ1-1; tentative D call: TRBD1 (5 bases). Trimming removed 0 bases at V and 1 base at J, with 6 bases between. CDR1 MDHEN and CDR2 SYDVKM come from the germline V gene. The CDR3 runs to 14 residues. The CDR3 region is CASSLWGGNTEAFF. Written as DNA, the CDR3 is TGTGCCAGCAGTTTATGGGGGGGGAACACTGAAGCTTTCTTT. Filled out from reference TRBV28 and TRBJ1-1, the complete variable domain reads DVKVTQSSRYLVKRTGEKVFLECVQDMDHENMFWYRQDPGLGLRLIYFSYDVKMKEKGDIPEGYSVSREKKERFSLILESASTNQTSMYLCASSLWGGNTEAFFGQGTRLTVV.

The chain uses TRBV10-3 and TRBJ1-2, with TRBD1 identical over 8 bases. The CDR3 loop spans 12 amino acids. J lost 8 bases, V lost 10 bases, and 9 bases had no gene match. Per the germline V gene, CDR1 is ENHRY and CDR2 is SYGVKD. CDR3 bases: TGTGCCACGGTGCAGGGGGCTGAGGGCTACACCTTC. It codes for CATVQGAEGYTF.

This sequence joins TRBV12-3 or TRBV12-4 and TRBJ2-3; the D gene is possibly TRBD2 (6 bases). The CDR3 has 13 residues. Trimming stripped 3 bases from V and 6 bases from J, with 10 bases between. CDR3 residues: CASSFGLQDTQYF. The CDR3 nucleotides read TGTGCCAGCAGTTTCGGACTACAGGATACGCAGTATTTT.